This T cell receptor (beta chain) was profiled in a study of vaccination effects on CD4 cells after COVID-19. Trimming removed 3 bases at V and 0 bases at J, with 9 bases between. This CDR3 is 15 amino acids long. Germline V gene lookup returns CDR1 SEHNR and CDR2 FQNEAQ (reference sequence). To note about this clone: Its antigen is unidentified.

ViraFEST expansion of antigen-specific CD4+ T cells with viral peptide pools preceded sequencing. Isolation of CD4+ T cells took place after 10 days of culture. The participants, recipients of two vaccine doses, got either BNT162b2 or mRNA-1273. Prior SARS-CoV-2 infection was absent in the vaccine recipients, as shown by negative nucleocapsid antibodies. With approximately 9.2 ug/ml peptides and around 9.9 IU/ml IL-2, over 1.5 million PBMC per well were cultured. Cultures had half their medium replaced with IL-2 medium on days 3 and 7. Assay used: immunoSEQ multiplex PCR; TCRdb lists only in-frame clones, some missing. The sample has 25,000 to 35,000 clones, around 86% seen once; the top ten hold 5.5% to 7.5%.

This TCR derives from a human donor who received a COVID-19 vaccine. Some clones in this sample may be carry-over from other donors' samples. This rearrangement joins TRBV7-9 to TRBJ1-5, with no clear D. The material sequenced was CD4+ T cells from PBMCs cultured with SARS-CoV-2 spike peptides, taken after COVID-19 vaccination. DNA for the CDR3: TGTGCCAGCAGCTTGGGAAGGAATAGCAATCAGCCCCAGCATTTT. Its protein is CASSLGRNSNQPQHF.